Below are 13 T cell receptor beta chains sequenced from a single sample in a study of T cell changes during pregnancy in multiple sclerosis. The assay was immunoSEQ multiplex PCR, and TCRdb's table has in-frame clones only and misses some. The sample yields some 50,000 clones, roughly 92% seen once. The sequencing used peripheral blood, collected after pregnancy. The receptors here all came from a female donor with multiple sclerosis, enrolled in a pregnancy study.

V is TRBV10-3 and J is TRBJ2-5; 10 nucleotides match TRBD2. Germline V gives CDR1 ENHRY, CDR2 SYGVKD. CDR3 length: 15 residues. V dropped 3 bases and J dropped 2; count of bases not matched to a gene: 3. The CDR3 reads CAISDLAGAQETQYF. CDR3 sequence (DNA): TGTGCCATCAGTGACCTAGCGGGAGCACAAGAGACCCAGTACTTC.

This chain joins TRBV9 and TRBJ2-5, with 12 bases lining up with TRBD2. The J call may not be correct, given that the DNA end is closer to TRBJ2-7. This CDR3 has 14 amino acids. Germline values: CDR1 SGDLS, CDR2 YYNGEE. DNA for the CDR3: TGTGCCAGCAGCGCGACTAGCGGGGGCTACGAGCAGTACTTC. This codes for CASSATSGGYEQYF.

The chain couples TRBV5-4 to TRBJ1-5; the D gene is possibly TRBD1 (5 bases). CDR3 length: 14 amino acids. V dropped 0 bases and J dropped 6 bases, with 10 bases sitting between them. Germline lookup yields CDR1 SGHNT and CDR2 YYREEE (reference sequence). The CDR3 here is CASSLAGYGQPQHF. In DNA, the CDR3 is TGTGCCAGCAGCTTGGCAGGGTATGGTCAGCCCCAGCATTTT.

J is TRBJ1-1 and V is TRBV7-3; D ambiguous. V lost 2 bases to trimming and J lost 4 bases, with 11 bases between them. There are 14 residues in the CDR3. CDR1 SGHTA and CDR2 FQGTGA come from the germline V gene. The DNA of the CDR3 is TGTGCCAGCAGCTTATTATCCACGGGCACTGAAGCTTTCTTT. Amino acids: CASSLLSTGTEAFF.

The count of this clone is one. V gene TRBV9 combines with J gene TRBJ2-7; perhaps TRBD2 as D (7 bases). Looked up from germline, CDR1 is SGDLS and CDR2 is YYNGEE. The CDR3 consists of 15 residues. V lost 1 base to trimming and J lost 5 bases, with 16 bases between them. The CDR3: CASSVMGGGPNEQYF. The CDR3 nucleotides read TGTGCCAGCAGCGTAATGGGAGGGGGGCCTAACGAGCAGTACTTC.

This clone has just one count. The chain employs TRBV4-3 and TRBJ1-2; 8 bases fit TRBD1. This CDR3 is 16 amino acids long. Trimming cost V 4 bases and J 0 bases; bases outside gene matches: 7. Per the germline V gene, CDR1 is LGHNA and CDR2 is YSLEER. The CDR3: CASSPGQGGANYGYTF. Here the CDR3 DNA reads TGCGCCAGCAGCCCCGGACAGGGCGGCGCTAACTATGGCTACACCTTC.

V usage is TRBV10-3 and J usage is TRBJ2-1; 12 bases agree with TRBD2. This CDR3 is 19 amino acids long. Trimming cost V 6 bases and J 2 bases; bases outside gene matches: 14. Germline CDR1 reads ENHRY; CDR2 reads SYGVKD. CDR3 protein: CAISAPERTSGIAYNEQFF. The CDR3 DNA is TGTGCCATCAGCGCCCCCGAGAGGACTAGCGGGATCGCCTACAATGAGCAGTTCTTC.

CDR3 region: CASSQDFNQPQHF. In DNA, the CDR3 is TGCGCCAGCAGCCAAGACTTCAATCAGCCCCAGCATTTT. J is TRBJ1-5 and V is TRBV4-3; D gene uncertain. This CDR3 contains 13 residues. Germline-derived CDR1 and CDR2 are LGHNA and YSLEER. V gave up 0 bases and J gave up 3 bases, with 3 bases separating them.

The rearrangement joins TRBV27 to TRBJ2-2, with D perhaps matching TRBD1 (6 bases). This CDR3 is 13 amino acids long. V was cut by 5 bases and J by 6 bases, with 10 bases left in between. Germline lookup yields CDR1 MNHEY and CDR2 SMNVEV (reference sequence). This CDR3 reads CASSIQGSGELFF. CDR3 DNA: TGTGCCAGCAGTATACAGGGCTCCGGGGAGCTGTTTTTT.

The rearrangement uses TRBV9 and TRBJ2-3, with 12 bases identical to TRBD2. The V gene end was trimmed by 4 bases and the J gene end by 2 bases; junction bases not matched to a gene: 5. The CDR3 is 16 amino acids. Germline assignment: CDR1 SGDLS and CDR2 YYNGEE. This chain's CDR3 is CASSPRLAGATDTQYF. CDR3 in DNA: TGTGCCAGCAGCCCCCGACTAGCGGGGGCCACAGATACGCAGTATTTT.

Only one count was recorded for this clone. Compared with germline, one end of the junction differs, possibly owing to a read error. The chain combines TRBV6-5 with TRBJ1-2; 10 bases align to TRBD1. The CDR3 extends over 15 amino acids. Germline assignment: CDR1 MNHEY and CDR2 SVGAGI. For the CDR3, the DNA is TGTGCCAGCAGTTCCGAGACAGGGGGCAGGGATGGCTACGCCTTC. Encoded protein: CASSSETGGRDGYAF.

Here the CDR3 reads CASSLQGGFGANVLTF. For the CDR3, the DNA is TGTGCCAGCAGCCTGCAGGGGGGATTCGGGGCCAACGTCCTGACTTTC. The V gene is TRBV7-3, the J gene TRBJ2-6; tentatively, D is TRBD1 (7 bases). CDR1 is SGHTA and CDR2 is FQGTGA in the germline V gene. The CDR3 is made up of 16 amino acids. Trimming cost V 5 bases and J 4 bases, with 15 bases left between them.

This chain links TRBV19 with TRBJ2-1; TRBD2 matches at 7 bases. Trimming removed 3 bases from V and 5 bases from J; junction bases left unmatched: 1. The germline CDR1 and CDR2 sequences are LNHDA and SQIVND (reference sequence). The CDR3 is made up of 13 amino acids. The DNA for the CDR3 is TGTGCCAGTAGTATGGGACTAAACAATGAGCAGTTCTTC. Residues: CASSMGLNNEQFF.